This section outlines one TCR beta chain sequence together with its context. Antigen unknown. CDR1 and CDR2 (germline): MDHEN, SYDVKM. V was pared by 7 bases and J by 6 bases, with 16 bases between. The CDR3 has 14 amino acids. Primed by a sample-barcoded 5' primer and a J-beta primer mix, a second PCR proceeded for about 7 to 12 cycles. Using its own MiXCR run on the 5' RACE reads, TCRdb lists one record per CDR3 protein. The data hold over 950,000 distinct CDR3 sequences, with roughly 51% observed a single time. This entry belongs to a study of blood T cells in healthy people across ages. Study-level findings and limits: Investigators treated diversity estimates from one million T cells as underestimates. The long-lived group displayed more naive CD4+ cells, plus higher diversity, than the aged donors did.

The sequenced sample consisted of blood. The receptor comes from a woman aged 55-69 years in good health. V usage is TRBV28 and J usage is TRBJ2-1, with D uncertain. The CDR3 protein is CASIPGRATNEQFF. In nucleotides, the CDR3 is TGTGCCAGCATTCCGGGTAGAGCAACCAATGAGCAGTTCTTC. Filled out from reference TRBV28 and TRBJ2-1, the complete variable domain reads DVKVTQSSRYLVKRTGEKVFLECVQDMDHENMFWYRQDPGLGLRLIYFSYDVKMKEKGDIPEGYSVSREKKERFSLILESASTNQTSMYLCASIPGRATNEQFFGPGTRLTVL.